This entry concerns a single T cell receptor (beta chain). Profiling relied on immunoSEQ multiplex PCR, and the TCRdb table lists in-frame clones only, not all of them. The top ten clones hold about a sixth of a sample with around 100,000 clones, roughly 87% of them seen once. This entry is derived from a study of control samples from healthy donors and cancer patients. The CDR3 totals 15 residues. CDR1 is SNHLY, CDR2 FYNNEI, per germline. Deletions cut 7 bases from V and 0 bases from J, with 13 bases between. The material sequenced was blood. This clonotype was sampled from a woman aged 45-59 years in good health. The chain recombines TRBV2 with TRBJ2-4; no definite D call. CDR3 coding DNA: TGTGCCAGCACCGCAAACTCACTAGCCAAAAACATTCAGTACTTC. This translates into CASTANSLAKNIQYF.